This is a list of T cell receptor beta chains from one sample in a study of CD8+ T cells in alopecia areata. Libraries were prepared by immunoSEQ multiplex PCR; TCRdb keeps only in-frame clonotypes and omits some of them. The repertoire consists of more than 95,000 clones, with approximately 59% occurring once and the leading ten covering 25% to 35%. The specimen was CD8+ T cells sorted from blood, collected at week 4, from a patient treated with tofacitinib. The origin of the receptors is a human donor with alopecia areata. Both conserved end residues are part of each CDR3. The order of the fields is clone size, D gene, J gene, V gene, CDR3 DNA, CDR3 protein. A D gene is named only where the DNA matches it firmly. Rows give clone size only sometimes, using once, few, many, or a class for an expanded clone.

clone size: few
D gene: TRBD1
J gene: TRBJ1-2
V gene: TRBV4-1
CDR3 DNA: TGCGCCAGCAGCCAAGGACAGGGACAGAACTATGGCTACACCTTC
CDR3 protein: CASSQGQGQNYGYTF

clone size: -
D gene: -
J gene: TRBJ2-5
V gene: TRBV29-1
CDR3 DNA: TGCAGCGTTGAGGGCATCCAAGAGACCCAGTACTTC
CDR3 protein: CSVEGIQETQYF

clone size: -
D gene: -
J gene: TRBJ2-5
V gene: TRBV7-6
CDR3 DNA: TGTGCCAGCAGACCCCCTGAGGTGGAGACCCAGTACTTC
CDR3 protein: CASRPPEVETQYF

clone size: -
D gene: -
J gene: TRBJ2-5
V gene: TRBV30
CDR3 DNA: TGTGCCTGGAGTGGGGCCCAAGAGACCCAGTACTTC
CDR3 protein: CAWSGAQETQYF

clone size: -
D gene: -
J gene: TRBJ2-5
V gene: TRBV11-2
CDR3 DNA: TGTGCCAGCAGCTTATTTCCGGGGCCCCAAGAGACCCAGTACTTC
CDR3 protein: CASSLFPGPQETQYF

clone size: -
D gene: -
J gene: TRBJ1-1
V gene: TRBV11-2
CDR3 DNA: TGTGCCAGCAGCTTAGTCCCCCTGGGCACTGAAGCTTTCTTT
CDR3 protein: CASSLVPLGTEAFF

clone size: once
D gene: TRBD1
J gene: TRBJ1-1
V gene: TRBV10-3
CDR3 DNA: TGTGCCATCAGCGGACAGGGCCGACCTGAAGCTTTCTTT
CDR3 protein: CAISGQGRPEAFF

clone size: -
D gene: -
J gene: TRBJ1-4
V gene: TRBV9
CDR3 DNA: TGTGCCAGCAGCATCGACCCGGGGGCAACTAATGAAAAACTGTTTTTT
CDR3 protein: CASSIDPGATNEKLFF

clone size: -
D gene: -
J gene: TRBJ1-1
V gene: TRBV9
CDR3 DNA: TGTGCCAGCAGCGTAGGTTGGGTCGCGGGTGGCGTCATGAACACTGAAGCTTTCTTT
CDR3 protein: CASSVGWVAGGVMNTEAFF

clone size: -
D gene: -
J gene: TRBJ2-7
V gene: TRBV29-1
CDR3 DNA: TGCAGCGGCTTGGACAGTTCCTACGAGCAGTACTTC
CDR3 protein: CSGLDSSYEQYF

clone size: once
D gene: -
J gene: TRBJ2-2
V gene: TRBV5-6
CDR3 DNA: TGTGCCAGCAGCCCCCTTAGCGGTACAAACACCGGGGAGCTGTTTTTT
CDR3 protein: CASSPLSGTNTGELFF

clone size: few
D gene: TRBD1
J gene: TRBJ1-2
V gene: TRBV7-9
CDR3 DNA: TGTGCCAGCAGCTCGACAGGGGGGGATTCAGCTAACTATGGCTACACCTTC
CDR3 protein: CASSSTGGDSANYGYTF

clone size: -
D gene: -
J gene: TRBJ2-1
V gene: TRBV20-1
CDR3 DNA: TGCAGTGCTAGAATGTACAATGAGCAGTTCTTC
CDR3 protein: CSARMYNEQFF

clone size: few
D gene: -
J gene: TRBJ2-7
V gene: TRBV28
CDR3 DNA: TGTGCCAGCCAAAACCGGGCCCAAGGCCAGCAGTACTTC
CDR3 protein: CASQNRAQGQQYF

clone size: few
D gene: -
J gene: TRBJ2-3
V gene: TRBV9
CDR3 DNA: TGTGCCAGCAGCGTAGCCGGGAGCACAGATACGCAGTATTTT
CDR3 protein: CASSVAGSTDTQYF

clone size: -
D gene: -
J gene: TRBJ2-2
V gene: TRBV6-5
CDR3 DNA: TGTGCCAGCAGTTACTCGACGGCTCTGACCGGGGAGCTGTTTTTT
CDR3 protein: CASSYSTALTGELFF

clone size: -
D gene: -
J gene: TRBJ2-7
V gene: TRBV14
CDR3 DNA: TGTGCCAGCAGCCAAGTCGGTAGCACACTCTACGAGCAGTACTTC
CDR3 protein: CASSQVGSTLYEQYF

clone size: -
D gene: -
J gene: TRBJ2-3
V gene: TRBV29-1
CDR3 DNA: TGCAGCGTTGACAGTTCCCTACAGTCTGGCACAGATACGCAGTATTTT
CDR3 protein: CSVDSSLQSGTDTQYF

clone size: -
D gene: TRBD1
J gene: TRBJ2-3
V gene: TRBV5-4
CDR3 DNA: TGTGCCAGCAGCTTGACCTGGACAGGGGTGGATACGCAGTATTTT
CDR3 protein: CASSLTWTGVDTQYF

clone size: -
D gene: -
J gene: TRBJ1-6
V gene: TRBV7-2
CDR3 DNA: TGTGCCAGCAGCCCCCACCAAGGAGGTTCACCCCTCCACTTT
CDR3 protein: CASSPHQGGSPLHF

clone size: -
D gene: -
J gene: TRBJ1-5
V gene: TRBV25-1
CDR3 DNA: TGTGCCAGCAGTGAATACAGCGGGGGGAATCAGCCCCAGCATTTT
CDR3 protein: CASSEYSGGNQPQHF

clone size: -
D gene: TRBD2
J gene: TRBJ2-7
V gene: TRBV5-4
CDR3 DNA: TGTGCCAGCAGCCTAAGCGGGAGGGAGCAGTACTTC
CDR3 protein: CASSLSGREQYF

clone size: -
D gene: -
J gene: TRBJ2-1
V gene: TRBV29-1
CDR3 DNA: TGCAGCGTTTTTGGGTCCTACAATGAGCAGTTCTTC
CDR3 protein: CSVFGSYNEQFF

clone size: -
D gene: TRBD1
J gene: TRBJ2-1
V gene: TRBV28
CDR3 DNA: TGTGCCAGCGCGACCCCCGGGACAGGAGAACCATACAATGAGCAGTTCTTC
CDR3 protein: CASATPGTGEPYNEQFF

clone size: -
D gene: -
J gene: TRBJ2-5
V gene: TRBV7-8
CDR3 DNA: TGTGCCAGCAGCTTGGGGGGTCGCCAAGAGACCCAGTACTTC
CDR3 protein: CASSLGGRQETQYF

clone size: -
D gene: TRBD2
J gene: TRBJ2-5
V gene: TRBV7-7
CDR3 DNA: TGTGCTAGCAGCTGGAGCGGGGGCCAAGAGACCCAGTACTTC
CDR3 protein: CASSWSGGQETQYF

clone size: -
D gene: -
J gene: TRBJ1-6
V gene: TRBV20-1
CDR3 DNA: TGCAGTGCTCTATCCTCACCCCTCCACTTT
CDR3 protein: CSALSSPLHF

clone size: few
D gene: -
J gene: TRBJ1-5
V gene: TRBV27
CDR3 DNA: TGTGCCAGCAGTTTAAGTAGCAATCAGCCCCAGCATTTT
CDR3 protein: CASSLSSNQPQHF

clone size: -
D gene: -
J gene: TRBJ2-7
V gene: TRBV2
CDR3 DNA: TGTGCCAGCATCGGTGGCGGCTACGAGCAGTACTTC
CDR3 protein: CASIGGGYEQYF

clone size: few
D gene: -
J gene: TRBJ2-7
V gene: TRBV30
CDR3 DNA: TGTGCCTGGAGTACGGGCGATACCTACGAGCAGTACTTC
CDR3 protein: CAWSTGDTYEQYF

clone size: -
D gene: -
J gene: TRBJ2-1
V gene: TRBV19
CDR3 DNA: TGTGCCAGTAGTTGGGGGCAGTCCTCCTACAATGAGCAGTTCTTC
CDR3 protein: CASSWGQSSYNEQFF

clone size: few
D gene: TRBD1
J gene: TRBJ2-7
V gene: TRBV13
CDR3 DNA: TGTGCCAGCAGCTCCACCCTGACAGGGGAAGGGTACGAGCAGTACTTC
CDR3 protein: CASSSTLTGEGYEQYF

clone size: few
D gene: -
J gene: TRBJ1-2
V gene: TRBV29-1
CDR3 DNA: TGCAGCGTTGAAGGACAGGAAGGCCGGTATGGCTACACCTTC
CDR3 protein: CSVEGQEGRYGYTF

clone size: -
D gene: -
J gene: TRBJ1-2
V gene: TRBV30
CDR3 DNA: TGTGCCTGGGATCGAGGTCCATCCAACGGTGGCTACACCTTC
CDR3 protein: CAWDRGPSNGGYTF

clone size: -
D gene: -
J gene: TRBJ2-7
V gene: TRBV29-1
CDR3 DNA: TGCAGCGCCGAAGGGACTTCTTTCTACGAGCAGTACTTC
CDR3 protein: CSAEGTSFYEQYF

clone size: once
D gene: -
J gene: TRBJ2-1
V gene: TRBV11-2
CDR3 DNA: TGTGCCAGCAGCCAGGGCGATGAGCAGTTCTTC
CDR3 protein: CASSQGDEQFF

clone size: -
D gene: -
J gene: TRBJ2-5
V gene: TRBV25-1
CDR3 DNA: TGTGCCAGCAGTGAGAAGGGCGGAGAGACCCAGTACTTC
CDR3 protein: CASSEKGGETQYF